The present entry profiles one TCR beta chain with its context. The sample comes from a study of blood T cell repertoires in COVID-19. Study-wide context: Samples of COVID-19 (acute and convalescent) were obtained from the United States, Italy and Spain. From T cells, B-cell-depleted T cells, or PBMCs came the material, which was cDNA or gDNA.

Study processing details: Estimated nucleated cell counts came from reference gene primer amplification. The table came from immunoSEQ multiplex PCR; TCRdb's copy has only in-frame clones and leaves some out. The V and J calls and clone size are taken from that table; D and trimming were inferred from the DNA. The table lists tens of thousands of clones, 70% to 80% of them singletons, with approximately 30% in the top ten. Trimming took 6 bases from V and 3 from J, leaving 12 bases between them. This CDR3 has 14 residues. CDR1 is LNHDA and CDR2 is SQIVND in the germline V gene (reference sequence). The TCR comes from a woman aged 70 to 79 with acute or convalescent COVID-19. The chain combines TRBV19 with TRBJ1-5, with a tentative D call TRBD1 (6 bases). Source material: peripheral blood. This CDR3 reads CASSGGQPNQPQHF. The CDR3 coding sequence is TGTGCCAGTAGCGGTGGACAGCCCAATCAGCCCCAGCATTTT.